The source of this TCR beta chain is a study of blood T cell repertoires in COVID-19 (TCRdb year 2020). Describing the broader study: Collaborator samples came from the United States, Italy and Spain and covered acute and convalescent phases of COVID-19. The material from the prospective study consisted of cDNA or gDNA derived from T cells, B-cell-depleted T cells, or PBMCs. Deeply sampled blood TCRbeta repertoires from subjects exposed to, actively infected with, or recovered from COVID-19 were included in the dataset. A freely available public database, intended as a resource for researchers studying the immune response to SARS-CoV-2, is where the repertoires were released. Samples came from the ongoing ImmuneRACE study (first 160 participants) plus 1,254 subjects from 6 global collaborators. Nearly every sample came with metadata listing a de-identified subject ID, COVID-19 status, age in years and sex. Where available, HLA class I and class II types were taken from metadata supplied by the sample provider and were not determined by assay-based typing. Overall study results and their limits: The amount of clinical and demographic metadata varied by source and participant and was provided uncurated.

Concerning this clone: The antigen it binds to is not known. No qualities accompany the bases; no much larger clone lies one base away.

V sheds 1 base and J sheds 3 bases, leaving 15 bases between their ends. Reading the germline V gene (reference sequence) gives CDR1 SEHNR and CDR2 FQNEAQ. The CDR3 covers 16 residues, taking in both the cysteine and the phenylalanine. This entry keeps only the CDR3 DNA: 48 bases, framed from base 1. The collaborating institutions used their own protocols to collect whole blood in K2EDTA tubes. For TCRbeta analysis, collaborator samples were shipped as frozen whole blood, as isolated PBMCs, or as DNA extracted from either sample type. TCRbeta CDR3 regions were amplified from genomic DNA by means of the immunoSEQ Assay, a bias-controlled multiplex PCR. Per the original workflow: The number of nucleated cells in each sample was estimated from the amplification of reference gene primers within the assay. To quantify the absolute abundance of each unique TCRbeta CDR3 rearrangement, sequence reads were collapsed and filtered. For each sample, productive Simpson clonality was calculated as the square root of Simpson's diversity index over productive rearrangements. This immuneACCESS table, as held by TCRdb, lists in-frame sequences with V and J called but not all clones. Of the missing ones, under half trace to an unresolved V gene in checked studies; the others have no known cause. The V and J calls and the clone size are those of that table, but D and trimming were determined from the DNA. The sample table shows over 250,000 clones, and about three quarters are seen once. The ten most abundant clones make up approximately 3.2% of the sample.

The sequence joins TRBV7-9 to TRBJ1-2, with the D gene too uncertain to name. The sequenced sample was peripheral blood. This clonotype was obtained from a woman of 80 years or more with acute or convalescent COVID-19. Here is the DNA: TGTGCCAGCAGCTTAGGAGGAGTCCTCGGAGACTATGGCTACACCTTC. The encoded protein is CASSLGGVLGDYGYTF.